The rows below give T cell receptor beta chains drawn from one sample of a study of early T cells in non-severe SARS-CoV-2 infection. TCRdb reanalysed the 5' RACE reads using MiXCR and keeps one entry per CDR3 protein. The top ten hold around 7% of the sample, which has about 48,000 distinct CDR3 sequences, 6% to 8% seen once. Sequenced material: whole blood, taken at baseline. The receptors were gathered from an adult who was a healthcare worker with PCR-confirmed SARS-CoV-2 infection or an uninfected control (not recorded which). CDR3s include the opening cysteine and the closing phenylalanine or tryptophan. D genes are given only for firm matches. Expanded clones are given a class, and other clones once, few, many or no size at all.

clone_size j_call v_call d_call cdr3_aa cdr3_nt
NA TRBJ1-6 TRBV20-1 TRBD1 CSARSGTGGLNSPLHF TGCAGTGCTAGATCCGGGACAGGGGGCCTGAATTCACCCCTCCACTTT
many TRBJ2-3 TRBV7-2 TRBD2 CASTELPGRSTDTQYF TGTGCCAGCACCGAGCTACCCGGGAGGAGCACAGATACGCAGTATTTT
NA TRBJ2-1 TRBV7-9 TRBD2 CASSATRDYTYNEQFF TGTGCCAGCAGCGCGACCCGGGACTATACTTACAATGAGCAGTTCTTC
many TRBJ1-1 TRBV29-1 NA CSVPGFTEAFF TGCAGCGTCCCGGGTTTCACTGAAGCTTTCTTT
many TRBJ1-5 TRBV7-9 NA CASSFDTKDQPQHF TGTGCCAGCAGCTTCGACACAAAGGATCAGCCCCAGCATTTT
many TRBJ2-7 TRBV5-5 TRBD2 CASSRASGALEQYF TGTGCCAGCAGCCGGGCTAGCGGGGCCCTTGAGCAGTACTTC
NA TRBJ2-1 TRBV7-6 TRBD1 CASSFEDRETNEQFF TGTGCCAGCAGCTTTGAGGACAGGGAAACCAATGAGCAGTTCTTC
few TRBJ1-2 TRBV28 NA CASSDRTNYGYTF TGTGCCAGCAGTGACAGAACCAACTATGGCTACACCTTC
few TRBJ2-3 TRBV9 NA CASSVGTGASSTDTQYF TGTGCCAGCAGCGTAGGCACCGGGGCCTCTAGCACAGATACGCAGTATTTT
NA TRBJ2-1 TRBV14 NA CASSQLTGNEQFF TGTGCCAGCAGCCAACTCACCGGGAATGAGCAGTTCTTC
few TRBJ2-6 TRBV3-1 TRBD1 CASSQVTGGSGANVLTF TGTGCCAGCAGCCAAGTGACAGGGGGCTCTGGGGCCAACGTCCTGACTTTC
many TRBJ1-1 TRBV20-1 NA CSAPSQVNTEAFF TGCAGTGCCCCCAGTCAAGTGAACACTGAAGCTTTCTTT
NA TRBJ2-7 TRBV20-1 TRBD2 CSAIGTSTYEQYF TGCAGTGCTATTGGGACTAGCACCTACGAGCAGTACTTC
NA TRBJ2-7 TRBV18 NA CASSPVGVYEQYF TGTGCCAGCTCACCAGTCGGGGTCTACGAGCAGTACTTC
NA TRBJ2-7 TRBV5-4 NA CASSLGRAYEQYF TGTGCCAGCAGCTTGGGTCGAGCCTACGAGCAGTACTTC
many TRBJ1-4 TRBV11-2 NA CASSSWGYEKLFF TGTGCCAGCAGCTCTTGGGGATATGAAAAACTGTTTTTT
many TRBJ2-5 TRBV28 TRBD2 CATSGTSGYQETQYF TGTGCCACCTCAGGGACTAGCGGGTACCAAGAGACCCAGTACTTC
few TRBJ1-4 TRBV7-2 TRBD1 CASSTDRAGEKLFF TGTGCCAGCAGCACTGACAGGGCGGGGGAAAAACTGTTTTTT
NA TRBJ1-2 TRBV6-1 TRBD1 CASRVLRDRGGEDGYTF TGTGCCAGCAGGGTCCTCCGGGACAGGGGAGGGGAGGATGGCTACACCTTC
many TRBJ2-7 TRBV2 TRBD2 CASRTTSGVAYEQYF TGTGCCAGCAGAACAACTAGCGGGGTAGCCTACGAGCAGTACTTC
NA TRBJ1-3 TRBV28 NA CASNPGHSGNTIYF TGTGCCAGCAATCCTGGGCACTCTGGAAACACCATATATTTT
few TRBJ1-1 TRBV2 TRBD1 CASREDRGLTEAFF TGTGCCAGCAGGGAAGACAGGGGGCTCACTGAAGCTTTCTTT
many TRBJ2-3 TRBV19 TRBD2 CASSPMGLASSTDTQYF TGTGCCAGTAGCCCCATGGGACTAGCTTCTAGCACAGATACGCAGTATTTT
NA TRBJ1-1 TRBV12-3/TRBV12-4 NA CASSFGTLAFGMNTEAFF TGTGCCAGCAGTTTCGGGACCCTAGCTTTTGGGATGAACACTGAAGCTTTCTTT
few TRBJ1-2 TRBV5-1 TRBD1 CASSYGQVGRDGYTF TGCGCCAGCAGCTATGGACAGGTTGGGCGGGATGGCTACACCTTC
many TRBJ2-7 TRBV20-1 NA CSARDSLQGQQYF TGCAGTGCTAGAGATAGTTTACAGGGCCAGCAGTACTTC
many TRBJ2-7 TRBV27 TRBD1 CASTPLRGPYEQYF TGTGCCAGCACCCCACTCAGGGGGCCCTACGAGCAGTACTTC
NA TRBJ2-1 TRBV20-1 TRBD2 CSAGLAGGPDEQFF TGCAGTGCTGGACTAGCGGGAGGGCCCGATGAGCAGTTCTTC
few TRBJ2-1 TRBV27 NA CASSSGYNEQFF TGTGCCAGCAGTTCGGGATACAATGAGCAGTTCTTC
few TRBJ1-2 TRBV3-1 NA CASSRGQRYGYTF TGTGCCAGCAGCCGTGGACAGCGCTATGGCTACACCTTC
many TRBJ2-5 TRBV7-9 TRBD1 CASSHPTGGAETQYF TGTGCCAGCAGCCATCCGACAGGGGGCGCCGAGACCCAGTACTTC
NA TRBJ1-2 TRBV18 NA CASSPPEKTYGYTF TGTGCCAGCTCACCACCGGAGAAAACCTATGGCTACACCTTC
NA TRBJ2-7 TRBV28 NA CASSSALVEQYF TGTGCCAGCAGTTCCGCCTTGGTCGAGCAGTACTTC
NA TRBJ2-3 TRBV20-1 TRBD2 CSARGLAESSDTQYF TGCAGTGCTAGAGGACTAGCGGAATCCTCGGATACGCAGTATTTT
many TRBJ1-5 TRBV19 NA CASSGGVAQPQHF TGTGCCAGTAGTGGCGGGGTCGCACAGCCCCAGCATTTT
NA TRBJ2-1 TRBV5-1 TRBD2 CASSLAPSGAYNEQFF TGCGCCAGCAGCTTGGCCCCTAGCGGGGCCTACAATGAGCAGTTCTTC
few TRBJ2-4 TRBV3-1 NA CASSQGSLAKNIQYF TGTGCCAGCAGCCAGGGTTCTTTAGCCAAAAACATTCAGTACTTC
NA TRBJ2-7 TRBV7-9 TRBD1 CASSLPGGSYEQYF TGTGCCAGCAGCTTACCAGGGGGCAGCTACGAGCAGTACTTC
NA TRBJ1-6 TRBV19 NA CASSSQGVDSNSPLHF TGTGCCAGTAGCTCCCAGGGTGTGGACAGTAATTCACCCCTCCACTTT
NA TRBJ1-1 TRBV5-4 NA CASSFQGINEAFF TGTGCCAGCAGCTTTCAGGGGATAAATGAAGCTTTCTTT
few TRBJ2-5 TRBV20-1 NA CSATQRGVGETQYF TGCAGTGCCACCCAAAGGGGTGTAGGGGAGACCCAGTACTTC
many TRBJ1-5 TRBV19 NA CASNYDSNQPQHF TGTGCCAGTAATTATGATAGCAATCAGCCCCAGCATTTT
few TRBJ2-3 TRBV5-1 NA CASSLGGMVRDTQYF TGCGCCAGCAGCTTGGGCGGAATGGTTAGAGATACGCAGTATTTT
many TRBJ2-3 TRBV7-6 TRBD2 CASSLKREGPDTQYF TGTGCCAGCAGCCTAAAGCGGGAGGGACCAGATACGCAGTATTTT
few TRBJ2-7 TRBV27 NA CASSLSPTYEQYF TGTGCCAGCAGTTTATCTCCTACCTACGAGCAGTACTTC
few TRBJ2-1 TRBV6-6 NA CASSYGDKNFEQFF TGTGCCAGCAGTTACGGGGACAAGAATTTTGAGCAGTTCTTC
NA TRBJ2-7 TRBV7-2 TRBD2 CASSFMGSGTRISYEQYF TGTGCCAGCAGCTTTATGGGTAGCGGGACTAGGATATCCTACGAGCAGTACTTC
medium-sized TRBJ1-6 TRBV12-3/TRBV12-4 NA CASSLYISSPLHF TGTGCCAGCAGTTTATATATCTCTTCACCCCTCCACTTT